The 17 T cell receptor beta chains below were found in one sample sequenced in a study of shared clonotypes between healthy human individuals. The assay was immunoSEQ multiplex PCR, and TCRdb's table has in-frame clones only and misses some. The table shows 2,500,000 or so clones, with under 95% occurring only once. Sample: naive CD4+ T cells from PBMCs. Subset specified: CD45RA+ positively selected. All receptors come from a man aged 18 to 30 in good health. Some clones in this sample may be carry-over from other donors' samples.

Only a few counts were recorded for this clone. V usage is TRBV9 and J usage is TRBJ1-1, with D perhaps matching TRBD1 (5 bases). Germline V CDR1 and CDR2: SGDLS, YYNGEE. V was pared by 0 bases and J by 2 bases, with 14 bases between. The CDR3 spans 16 residues. The CDR3 sequence: CASSVAAGHFNTEAFF. The CDR3 DNA reads TGTGCCAGCAGCGTAGCCGCAGGGCATTTCAACACTGAAGCTTTCTTT.

The chain combines TRBV2 with TRBJ1-6; TRBD1 agrees at 9 bases. The CDR3 sequence is 16 residues long. The V gene end was trimmed by 7 bases and the J gene end by 7 bases; junction bases not matched to a gene: 11. Germline V gene sequence: CDR1 SNHLY, CDR2 FYNNEI. The CDR3 protein is CASIRPGTGLNSPLHF. The CDR3 DNA reads TGTGCCAGCATCCGCCCAGGGACAGGGTTAAATTCACCCCTCCACTTT.

The chain employs TRBV7-2 and TRBJ2-1, with 10 bases matching TRBD2. The CDR3 has 16 residues. CDR1 and CDR2 (germline): SGHTA, FQGNSA. V lost 0 bases to trimming and J lost 8 bases; unmatched junction nucleotides: 7. The CDR3 region has the DNA TGTGCCAGCAGCTTAGCAGCGGGAGGGCCAGTATATGAGCAGTTCTTC. Translating gives CASSLAAGGPVYEQFF.

Regarding this clone: At the DNA level, this CDR3 is encoded by other sequences in the same sample as well. The chain couples TRBV2 to TRBJ2-3; D gene ambiguous. Germline V gives CDR1 SNHLY, CDR2 FYNNEI. This CDR3 has 13 amino acids. V lost 6 bases and J lost 1, with 8 bases in between. CDR3 sequence (DNA): TGTGCCAGCAGCGCCTTCGGCACAGATACGCAGTATTTT. The encoded protein is CASSAFGTDTQYF.

The chain combines TRBV4-1 with TRBJ2-3; 9 nucleotides align to TRBD2. Germline lookup yields CDR1 MGHRA and CDR2 YSYEKL. J lost 6 bases, V lost 1 base, and 20 bases had no gene match. The CDR3 spans 20 residues. This CDR3 is CASSQGLGLARSTSRDTQYF. CDR3 in DNA: TGCGCCAGCAGCCAAGGTTTGGGACTAGCAAGAAGCACAAGTCGGGATACGCAGTATTTT.

The chain carries TRBV10-3 and TRBJ2-3; TRBD1 might be the D (6 bases). The germline V gene encodes CDR1 ENHRY and CDR2 SYGVKD. The CDR3 is 13 residues long. V was clipped by 6 bases and J by 4 bases, with 11 bases between them. CDR3 sequence: CAISGRQADTQYF. CDR3 coding DNA: TGTGCCATCAGCGGAAGACAGGCAGATACGCAGTATTTT.

As to this clone: This CDR3 is also generated by other DNA sequences in the sample. The chain carries TRBV11-2 and TRBJ1-1; D is unresolved. Germline CDR1 SGHAT, CDR2 FQNNGV. The CDR3 spans 12 residues. The V end lost 1 base, the J end lost 2 bases, and 2 bases lay between the germline ends. CDR3 DNA: TGTGCCAGCAGCTTAGCTAACACTGAAGCTTTCTTT. It translates to CASSLANTEAFF.

Of note for this clone: Other DNA sequences in the sample encode the same CDR3. V is TRBV29-1 and J is TRBJ2-5; TRBD2 matches 10 bases. CDR3 size: 13 residues. Germline CDR1 is SQVTM and CDR2 is ANQGSEA. V trimming: 2 bases; J trimming: 8 bases; junction bases outside the gene matches: 5. CDR3 sequence: CSVERLAGVTQYF. For the CDR3, the DNA is TGCAGCGTTGAACGCCTAGCGGGGGTAACCCAGTACTTC.

The chain recombines TRBV4-1 with TRBJ2-7; D is unclear. Trimming left V 0 bases short and J 1 base short, with 13 bases between. Germline V gene data show CDR1 as MGHRA and CDR2 as YSYEKL. The CDR3 covers 16 residues. Written as DNA, the CDR3 is TGCGCCAGCAGCCAAGATTGGGTGGGCACTTCCTACGAGCAGTACTTC. Encoded protein: CASSQDWVGTSYEQYF.

The gene calls are TRBV25-1 and TRBJ1-1, with 8 bases identical to TRBD1. The CDR3 loop spans 15 amino acids. Germline CDR1 MGHDK, CDR2 SYGVNS. The junction had 4 bases not matched to a gene; V was cut back by 2 bases and J by 2 bases. CDR3 protein: CASSETGGANTEAFF. CDR3 nucleotides: TGTGCCAGCAGTGAAACAGGGGGGGCCAACACTGAAGCTTTCTTT.

The chain combines TRBV9 with TRBJ2-7; unclear D gene. Germline CDR1 and CDR2: SGDLS and YYNGEE. CDR3 length: 16 amino acids. V gave up 3 bases and J gave up 4 bases, with 20 bases separating them. CDR3 sequence: CASSEGGGLGIYEQYF. DNA for the CDR3: TGTGCCAGCAGCGAGGGTGGTGGCCTAGGCATTTACGAGCAGTACTTC. The variable domain in full, completed from reference TRBV9 and TRBJ2-7, reads DSGVTQTPKHLITATGQRVTLRCSPRSGDLSVYWYQQSLDQGLQFLIQYYNGEERAKGNILERFSAQQFPDLHSELNLSSLELGDSALYFCASSEGGGLGIYEQYFGPGTRLTVT.

This sequence joins TRBV28 and TRBJ2-5, with TRBD1 matching over 8 bases. The J call is doubtful: the DNA matches TRBJ2-7 better. CDR3 length equals 16 residues. Looked up from germline, CDR1 is MDHEN and CDR2 is SYDVKM. The CDR3 spells CASSLDRARLLVEQYF. CDR3 DNA sequence: TGTGCCAGCAGTTTGGACAGGGCCCGGTTACTAGTCGAGCAGTACTTC.

This clone was picked up one time. The chain has TRBV28 and TRBJ1-4, with D hard to call. V was clipped by 2 bases and J by 0 bases, with 10 bases between them. The CDR3 runs 16 residues. Germline CDR1 reads MDHEN; CDR2 reads SYDVKM. In DNA form, the CDR3 reads TGTGCCAGCAGTTTAATTCCCGGGCCAACTAATGAAAAACTGTTTTTT. Its protein product is CASSLIPGPTNEKLFF.

This clone was recorded once. The V call is TRBV4-1, the J call TRBJ1-1; D not certain. Germline V gives CDR1 MGHRA, CDR2 YSYEKL. Trimming took off 6 bases at V and 1 base at J, with 6 bases between the two ends. This CDR3 comprises 12 residues. The CDR3 is CASSKGNTEAFF. CDR3 in DNA: TGCGCCAGCAGTAAGGGGAACACTGAAGCTTTCTTT.

This clone was seen once. This chain links TRBV5-1 with TRBJ1-5; a weak D match, TRBD1 (5 bases). The CDR3 totals 14 residues. V was pared by 3 bases and J by 0 bases, with 7 bases between. In germline, CDR1 is SGHRS, CDR2 YFSETQ. This CDR3 reads CASSSGNSNQPQHF. The CDR3 DNA is TGCGCCAGCAGCTCAGGGAATAGCAATCAGCCCCAGCATTTT.

The rearrangement joins TRBV7-9 to TRBJ1-2, with 10 positions matching TRBD1. Germline assignment: CDR1 SEHNR and CDR2 FQNEAQ (reference sequence). The trim removed 0 bases at V and 3 bases at J, leaving 10 bases unmatched. The CDR3 loop spans 18 amino acids. CDR3 residues: CASSLAGRDRGQDYGYTF. Here the CDR3 DNA reads TGTGCCAGCAGCTTAGCGGGACGTGACAGGGGGCAGGACTATGGCTACACCTTC.

The V call is TRBV6-1, the J call TRBJ1-3; 7 positions match TRBD1. This CDR3 contains 14 residues. Per the germline V gene, CDR1 is MNHNS and CDR2 is SASEGT. J gave up 3 bases and V 6 bases, and 5 bases lay outside the gene matches. The DNA of the CDR3 is TGTGCCAGCAGATCTTGGGACAGTGGAAACACCATATATTTT. Residues: CASRSWDSGNTIYF.